This is a list of T cell receptor beta chains from one sample in a study of blood T cell repertoires in COVID-19. Clones were read by immunoSEQ multiplex PCR, and TCRdb kept only the in-frame ones, dropping some. The profile shows around 140,000 clones, about four fifths of them singletons. The sequenced material came from peripheral blood. These TCRs come from a man aged 55 to 70 with acute or convalescent COVID-19. CDR3s include the opening cysteine and the closing phenylalanine or tryptophan.

v_gene: TRBV4-2; j_gene: TRBJ2-3; len: 14; CDR3aa: CASRQRGSTDTQYF
v_gene: TRBV5-1; j_gene: TRBJ2-2; len: 16; CDR3aa: CASSQSGTINTGELFF
v_gene: TRBV2; j_gene: TRBJ2-1; len: 15; CDR3aa: CASRAFSGSVSEQFF
v_gene: TRBV14; j_gene: TRBJ2-1; len: 12; CDR3aa: CASSQHRNEQFF
v_gene: TRBV19; j_gene: TRBJ1-5; len: 13; CDR3aa: CASSIDLLQPQHF
v_gene: TRBV7-8; j_gene: TRBJ2-5; len: 18; CDR3aa: CASSSRGRLAGGQETQYF
v_gene: TRBV5-1; j_gene: TRBJ2-1; len: 17; CDR3aa: CASSSPRRGRFANEQFF
v_gene: TRBV18; j_gene: TRBJ2-7; len: 11; CDR3aa: CASSGGGEQYF
v_gene: TRBV12-3/TRBV12-4; j_gene: TRBJ2-7; len: 13; CDR3aa: CASSYGQGYEQYF
v_gene: TRBV11-2; j_gene: TRBJ2-3; len: 14; CDR3aa: CASSPTGRGDTQYF
v_gene: TRBV7-6; j_gene: TRBJ1-5; len: 17; CDR3aa: CASSLGTGGQSNQPQHF
v_gene: TRBV29-1; j_gene: TRBJ1-5; len: 12; CDR3aa: CSVEVQDGPQHF
v_gene: TRBV28; j_gene: TRBJ1-5; len: 12; CDR3aa: CASSQQGKSQHF
v_gene: TRBV5-4; j_gene: TRBJ1-1; len: 13; CDR3aa: CASRGQGAGEAFF
v_gene: TRBV9; j_gene: TRBJ2-2; len: 14; CDR3aa: CASSLFLDTGELFF
v_gene: TRBV19; j_gene: TRBJ1-2; len: 15; CDR3aa: CASTLLGGPRDGYTF
v_gene: TRBV10-3; j_gene: TRBJ2-7; len: 12; CDR3aa: CASWDRGNEQYF
v_gene: TRBV29-1; j_gene: TRBJ2-1; len: 12; CDR3aa: CSENGRGSEQFF
v_gene: TRBV6-5; j_gene: TRBJ1-2; len: 13; CDR3aa: CASRTDKNYGYTF
v_gene: TRBV30; j_gene: TRBJ2-2; len: 16; CDR3aa: CAWSGVAGANTGELFF
v_gene: TRBV5-6; j_gene: TRBJ1-2; len: 14; CDR3aa: CASSGGQRNYGYTF
v_gene: TRBV10-3; j_gene: TRBJ2-1; len: 16; CDR3aa: CAITTGTSGLHNEQFF
v_gene: TRBV7-3; j_gene: TRBJ2-2; len: 16; CDR3aa: CASSSAGGLNTGELFF
v_gene: TRBV2; j_gene: TRBJ1-2; len: 12; CDR3aa: CASRGLTYGYTF
v_gene: TRBV18; j_gene: TRBJ1-5; len: 16; CDR3aa: CASSPTGSAVNQPQHF
v_gene: TRBV5-1; j_gene: TRBJ1-1; len: 13; CDR3aa: CASSSQGYTEAFF
v_gene: TRBV7-9; j_gene: TRBJ2-3; len: 14; CDR3aa: CASTPPTSPDTQYF
v_gene: TRBV11-2; j_gene: TRBJ2-7; len: 14; CDR3aa: CASTTAGVVYEQYF
v_gene: TRBV7-3; j_gene: TRBJ2-3; len: 16; CDR3aa: CASSPLERGSTDTQYF
v_gene: TRBV10-3; j_gene: TRBJ2-3; len: 13; CDR3aa: CATGTSQSDTQYF
v_gene: TRBV18; j_gene: TRBJ2-5; len: 14; CDR3aa: CASSPPGTQETQYF
v_gene: TRBV5-1; j_gene: TRBJ1-1; len: 14; CDR3aa: CASSMPPRRTEAFF
v_gene: TRBV30; j_gene: TRBJ2-3; len: 13; CDR3aa: CAWSVRGTDTQYF
v_gene: TRBV5-1; j_gene: TRBJ2-1; len: 14; CDR3aa: CASSLFRGYNEQFF
v_gene: TRBV19; j_gene: TRBJ2-7; len: 16; CDR3aa: CASSTPPGQGKSEQYF
v_gene: TRBV19; j_gene: TRBJ1-5; len: 14; CDR3aa: CASSLPGQNQPQHF
v_gene: TRBV20-1; j_gene: TRBJ2-7; len: 12; CDR3aa: CSASGGRGEQYF
v_gene: TRBV14; j_gene: TRBJ2-3; len: 18; CDR3aa: CASSQIGSLPGSTDTQYF
v_gene: TRBV19; j_gene: TRBJ2-2; len: 13; CDR3aa: CASRFQNTGELFF
v_gene: TRBV6-5; j_gene: TRBJ2-7; len: 14; CDR3aa: CASSRGQGSREQYF
v_gene: TRBV5-6; j_gene: TRBJ2-1; len: 14; CDR3aa: CASSPSGGNNEQFF
v_gene: TRBV21-1; j_gene: TRBJ2-3; len: 15; CDR3aa: CASSTRLAGTDTQYF
v_gene: TRBV28; j_gene: TRBJ1-2; len: 15; CDR3aa: CASSLGGLPNYGYTF
v_gene: TRBV19; j_gene: TRBJ2-3; len: 12; CDR3aa: CASSIRSNTQYF
v_gene: TRBV2; j_gene: TRBJ1-5; len: 14; CDR3aa: CASSSSGGNQPQHF
v_gene: TRBV10-3; j_gene: TRBJ1-1; len: 11; CDR3aa: CAIGGALTAFF
v_gene: TRBV4-2; j_gene: TRBJ2-2; len: 17; CDR3aa: CASSQAPTERRGGELFF
v_gene: TRBV6-4; j_gene: TRBJ1-1; len: 13; CDR3aa: CASSLREGTEAFF
v_gene: TRBV27; j_gene: TRBJ2-7; len: 16; CDR3aa: CASSLNPGLNTYEQYF